These T cell receptor beta chains were read from a single sample in a study of CD8 T cells in ankylosing spondylitis. TCRdb analysed the 5' RACE reads with MiXCR anew, one entry per CDR3 protein. The table lists about 340,000 distinct CDR3 sequences, roughly 8% of them singletons, with 13% to 15% in the top ten. The sample taken for sequencing was blood, either unsorted or a sorted T cell fraction (not recorded which). The origin of the receptors is a male donor with ankylosing spondylitis. Both conserved end residues are trimmed from each CDR3. Fields, in order: J gene, V gene, CDR3 protein.

>TRBJ2-1|TRBV7-9
ASVGTVLNEQF
>TRBJ1-6|TRBV6-1
ASRRGSYNSPLH
>TRBJ2-7|TRBV9
ASSYHDGYEQY
>TRBJ2-7|TRBV10-3
AIGTSGVLAREQY
>TRBJ2-1|TRBV9
ASSVGIRDYEQF
>TRBJ2-5|TRBV28
ASSFAGSGSRETQY
>TRBJ2-7|TRBV29-1
SVDGTGSYEQY
>TRBJ1-1|TRBV18
ASRGAGPNTEAF
>TRBJ2-7|TRBV27
ASSSTGTGRREQY
>TRBJ2-1|TRBV10-2
ASRMEAGGDHYNEQF
>TRBJ1-4|TRBV7-9
ASSLLVRGEKLF
>TRBJ2-3|TRBV24-1
ATSDQQDTQY
>TRBJ1-6|TRBV7-8
ASSSPRGNSPLH
>TRBJ1-2|TRBV29-1
SVMAQGMDGYT
>TRBJ2-5|TRBV5-4
ASSLQGRGQETQY
>TRBJ2-1|TRBV12-3/TRBV12-4
ASSGTSGRNEQF
>TRBJ2-5|TRBV6-5
ASSSGANQETQY
>TRBJ2-1|TRBV4-2
ASSPPPGRSEQF
>TRBJ1-2|TRBV30
AWSVRGSGYT
>TRBJ2-2|TRBV5-5
ASSSLAGVAAGGELF